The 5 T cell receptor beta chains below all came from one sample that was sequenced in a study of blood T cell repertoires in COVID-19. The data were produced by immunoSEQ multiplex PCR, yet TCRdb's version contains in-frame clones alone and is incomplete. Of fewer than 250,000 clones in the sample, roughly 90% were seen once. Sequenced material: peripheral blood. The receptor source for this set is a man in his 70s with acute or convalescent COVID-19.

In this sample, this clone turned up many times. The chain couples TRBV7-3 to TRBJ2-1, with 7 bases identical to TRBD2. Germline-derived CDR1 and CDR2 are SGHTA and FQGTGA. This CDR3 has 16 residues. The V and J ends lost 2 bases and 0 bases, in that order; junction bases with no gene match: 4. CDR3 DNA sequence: TGTGCCAGCAGCTTATATGGGGGGGTCTCCTACAATGAGCAGTTCTTC. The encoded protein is CASSLYGGVSYNEQFF.

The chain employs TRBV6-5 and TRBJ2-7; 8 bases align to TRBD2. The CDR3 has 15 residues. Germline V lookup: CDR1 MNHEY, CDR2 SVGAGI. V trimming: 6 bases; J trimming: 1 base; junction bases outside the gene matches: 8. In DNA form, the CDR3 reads TGTGCCAGCAGCAAGGAGGGCGGGAGGTCCTACGAGCAGTACTTC. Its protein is CASSKEGGRSYEQYF.

In DNA form, the CDR3 reads TGCGCCAGCAGCCAAGGGGGTAGTAGCGTGAGCCAACAGTACTTC. This encodes CASSQGGSSVSQQYF. The chain uses TRBV4-3 and TRBJ2-4; D perhaps matches TRBD2 (5 bases). The V end lost 1 base, the J end lost 13 bases, and 20 bases lay between the germline ends. Germline CDR1 and CDR2: LGHNA and YSLEER. CDR3 length equals 15 residues.

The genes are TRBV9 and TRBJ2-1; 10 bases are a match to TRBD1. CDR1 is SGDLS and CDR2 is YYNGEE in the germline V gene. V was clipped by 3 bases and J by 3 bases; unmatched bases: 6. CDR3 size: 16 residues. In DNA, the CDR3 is TGTGCCAGCAGCGGACGACAGGGGGCAGGCTACAATGAGCAGTTCTTC. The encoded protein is CASSGRQGAGYNEQFF.

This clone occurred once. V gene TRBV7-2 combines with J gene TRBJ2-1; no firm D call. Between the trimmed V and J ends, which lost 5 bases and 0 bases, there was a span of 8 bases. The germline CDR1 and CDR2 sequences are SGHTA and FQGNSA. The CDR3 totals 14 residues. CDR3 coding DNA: TGTGCCAGCAGCCTACGAGGCTCCTACAATGAGCAGTTCTTC. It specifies CASSLRGSYNEQFF.